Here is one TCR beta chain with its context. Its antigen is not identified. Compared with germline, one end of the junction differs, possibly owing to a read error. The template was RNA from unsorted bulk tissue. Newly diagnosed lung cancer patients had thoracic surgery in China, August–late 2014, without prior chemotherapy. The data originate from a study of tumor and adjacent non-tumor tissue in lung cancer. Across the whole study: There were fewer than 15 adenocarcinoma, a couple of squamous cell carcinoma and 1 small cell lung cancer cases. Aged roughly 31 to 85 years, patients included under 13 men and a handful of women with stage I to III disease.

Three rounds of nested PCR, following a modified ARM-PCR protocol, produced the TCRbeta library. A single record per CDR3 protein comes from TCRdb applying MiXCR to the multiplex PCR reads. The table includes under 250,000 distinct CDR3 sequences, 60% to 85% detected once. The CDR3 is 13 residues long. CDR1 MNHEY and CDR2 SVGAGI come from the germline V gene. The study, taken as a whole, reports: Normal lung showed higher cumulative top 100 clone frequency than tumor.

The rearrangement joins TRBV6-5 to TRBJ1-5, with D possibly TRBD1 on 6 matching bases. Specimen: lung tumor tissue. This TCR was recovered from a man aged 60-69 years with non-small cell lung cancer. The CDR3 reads CSSQQVQGWPQHF. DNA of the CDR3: TGTTCCAGCCAACAGGTGCAGGGGTGGCCCCAGCATTTT.